The rows below give T cell receptor beta chains drawn from one sample of a study of blood T cell repertoires in COVID-19. Only in-frame clones appear in the TCRdb table, and some are missing; sequencing was by immunoSEQ multiplex PCR. The table records some 260,000 clones, 84% of them present only once. Source material: PBMCs or T cells enriched from blood (not recorded which). The receptors originated from a man aged 25 to 40 with acute COVID-19. Each CDR3 is given with its conserved first and last residue. D genes are given only for firm matches. A clone size is listed for some rows: how often the clone was seen (once, few, many), or a class if it is expanded.

V gene,clone size,D gene,J gene,CDR3 DNA,CDR3 protein
TRBV5-1,NA,TRBD2,TRBJ2-1,TGTGCCAGCAGCTTGGCCGGGGCGGGAGGGAATGAGCAGTTCTTC,CASSLAGAGGNEQFF
TRBV27,once,NA,TRBJ2-1,TGTGCCAGCAGTTTACCCACCGGGGGGCCCTTCTACAATGAGCAGTTCTTC,CASSLPTGGPFYNEQFF
TRBV5-1,NA,NA,TRBJ2-2,TGTGCCAGCAGCTTGGCGCAAGGAGTTCAATCCGGGGAGCTGTTTTTT,CASSLAQGVQSGELFF
TRBV3-1/TRBV3-2,NA,TRBD2,TRBJ2-3,TGTGCCAGCAGCCAAGATAGACTAGCGGGAGTAGTAGATACGCAGTATTTT,CASSQDRLAGVVDTQYF
TRBV29-1,NA,TRBD1,TRBJ1-3,TGCAGCGTTAGCCGGGACAGGGTTTTCTCTGGAAACACCATATATTTT,CSVSRDRVFSGNTIYF
TRBV6-2/TRBV6-3,NA,NA,TRBJ1-5,TGTGCCAGCAGTCCAGGTTACGAGGGCACTCAGCCCCAGCATTTT,CASSPGYEGTQPQHF
TRBV7-3,NA,TRBD2,TRBJ2-1,TGTGCCAGCAGCCAACTACTAGCGGGTGAGCAGTTCTTC,CASSQLLAGEQFF
TRBV24-1,NA,NA,TRBJ1-5,TGTGCCACCAGTGATTCCCACAACAATCAGCCCCAGCATTTT,CATSDSHNNQPQHF
TRBV5-1,NA,TRBD2,TRBJ2-5,TGCGCCAGCAGCCGACTAGCGGGGCGATCCCAAGAGACCCAGTACTTC,CASSRLAGRSQETQYF
TRBV18,NA,NA,TRBJ2-3,TGTGCCAGCTCACCGGACTATCCTAACCCAGATACGCAGTATTTT,CASSPDYPNPDTQYF
TRBV27,NA,TRBD2,TRBJ2-1,TGTGCCAGCAGTACCGGACAACCGGGAGGCAATGAGCAGTTCTTC,CASSTGQPGGNEQFF
TRBV9,once,NA,TRBJ2-1,TGTGCCAGCAGCGTAGAGGAGGGGCGCAATGAGCAGTTCTTC,CASSVEEGRNEQFF
TRBV4-3,NA,TRBD2,TRBJ2-3,TGCGCCAGCAGCCAAGATCCTGGGACTAGCTCCAGGGAGAATACGCAGTATTTT,CASSQDPGTSSRENTQYF
TRBV15,NA,TRBD1,TRBJ2-3,TGTGCCACCAGCCCCCGGACAGGGGAAATTTTTATAGATACGCAGTATTTT,CATSPRTGEIFIDTQYF
TRBV19,NA,TRBD1,TRBJ2-2,TGTGCCAGTAGCACAGGGGGCGAGTTAGGGGAGCTGTTTTTT,CASSTGGELGELFF
TRBV7-3,NA,TRBD2,TRBJ2-1,TGTGCCAGCAGCTTAACGGGGAGCGGGGCTAGCTCCTACAATGAGCAGTTCTTC,CASSLTGSGASSYNEQFF
TRBV7-3,NA,TRBD2,TRBJ2-3,TGTGCCAGCAGCCCTCGGTTAGCGGGAGGGACGGTGGATACGCAGTATTTT,CASSPRLAGGTVDTQYF
TRBV7-3,NA,NA,TRBJ1-1,TGTGCCAGCAGCTTAGTTCCAGTGAACACTGAAGCTTTCTTT,CASSLVPVNTEAFF
TRBV28,NA,NA,TRBJ1-1,TGTGCCAGCGAAAGGGGTGGGGTAATCACTGAAGCTTTCTTT,CASERGGVITEAFF
TRBV18,NA,NA,TRBJ1-2,TGTGCCAGCTCACCGTCCCAGGAGGGGGGCTACACCTTC,CASSPSQEGGYTF
TRBV4-2,NA,TRBD1,TRBJ1-1,TGTGCCAGCAGCCAGGACAGGGGAGTCGGAACTGAAGCTTTCTTT,CASSQDRGVGTEAFF
TRBV2,NA,TRBD2,TRBJ2-1,TGTGCCAGCGCCAGACTAGCGGGAGCTGGCAATGAGCAGTTCTTC,CASARLAGAGNEQFF
TRBV12-3/TRBV12-4,NA,NA,TRBJ1-3,TGTGCCAGCAGCCCCTTAAACACCATATATTTT,CASSPLNTIYF
TRBV5-4,few,NA,TRBJ1-6,TGTGCCAGCAGCGGCGGGGGACTATCCCTCCACTTT,CASSGGGLSLHF
TRBV19,NA,TRBD2,TRBJ2-5,TGTGCCAGTAGAAGCACTAGCGGGAGGAGACCGTTAGAGCCCCAGTACTTC,CASRSTSGRRPLEPQYF
TRBV18,NA,TRBD1,TRBJ2-3,TGTGCCAGCTCACTGACCCCGGGACAGAGATTTACAGATACGCAGTATTTT,CASSLTPGQRFTDTQYF
TRBV19,NA,NA,TRBJ2-6,TGTGCCAGTAGTATAGGAGAAGGGAGCACCCTCTCTGGGGCCAACGTCCTGACTTTC,CASSIGEGSTLSGANVLTF
TRBV10-3,NA,TRBD1,TRBJ2-5,TGTGCCATCAGTCGGGACAGGAGCCAAGAGACCCAGTACTTC,CAISRDRSQETQYF
TRBV29-1,NA,NA,TRBJ1-1,TGCAGCGGGGAGGGGGGGATCCACGCTCGCACTGAAGCTTTCTTT,CSGEGGIHARTEAFF
TRBV19,NA,NA,TRBJ1-1,TGTGCCAGTGACTACCCGGGAATAAACACTGAAGCTTTCTTT,CASDYPGINTEAFF